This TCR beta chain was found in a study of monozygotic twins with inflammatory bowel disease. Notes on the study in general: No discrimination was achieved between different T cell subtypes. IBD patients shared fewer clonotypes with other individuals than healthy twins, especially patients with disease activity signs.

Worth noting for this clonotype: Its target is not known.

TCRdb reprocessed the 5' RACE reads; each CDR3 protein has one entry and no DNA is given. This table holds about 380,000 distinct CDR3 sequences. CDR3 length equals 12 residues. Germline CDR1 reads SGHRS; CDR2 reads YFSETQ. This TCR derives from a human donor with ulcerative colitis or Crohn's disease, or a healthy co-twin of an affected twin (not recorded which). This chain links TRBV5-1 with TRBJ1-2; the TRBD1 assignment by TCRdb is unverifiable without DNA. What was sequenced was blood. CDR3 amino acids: CASRGAGYGYTF. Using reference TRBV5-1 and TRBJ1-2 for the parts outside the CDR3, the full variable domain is KAGVTQTPRYLIKTRGQQVTLSCSPISGHRSVSWYQQTPGQGLQFLFEYFSETQRNKGNFPGRFSGRQFSNSRSEMNVSTLELGDSALYLCASRGAGYGYTFGSGTRLTVV.